The 24 T cell receptor beta chains in this list originate from one sample, sequenced in a study of T cell responses to AZD1222 COVID-19 vaccine. Produced via immunoSEQ multiplex PCR; TCRdb's table is partial and in-frame only. The table lists more than 45,000 clones, approximately 84% of them singletons. Sequences were derived from peripheral blood, sampled on day 0 of AZD1222 vaccination. The receptors originated from an adult in good health.

This clone was observed a few times. Here the CDR3 reads CASRDRESQPQHF. The CDR3 DNA sequence: TGTGCCAGTCGGGACAGGGAAAGTCAGCCCCAGCATTTT. The genes are TRBV16 and TRBJ1-5; TRBD1 matches 9 bases. The CDR3 loop spans 13 amino acids. Unmatched junction bases numbered 6, after V lost 9 bases and J lost 6 bases. Germline CDR1 KGHSY, CDR2 FQNENV.

The chain links TRBV4-3 to TRBJ2-1; D is undetermined. The CDR3 is 12 amino acids. Trimming removed 1 base at V and 12 bases at J, with 10 bases between. Germline values: CDR1 LGHNA, CDR2 YSLEER. This CDR3 reads CASSQVGLGQFF. The CDR3 region has the DNA TGCGCCAGCAGCCAAGTTGGCCTGGGGCAGTTCTTC.

CDR3 nucleotides: TGTGCCAGCAGCGACCGGGACACTAACTATGGCTACACCTTC. Its protein product is CASSDRDTNYGYTF. The V call is TRBV7-9, the J call TRBJ1-2; D possibly corresponds to TRBD1 (6 bases). The germline gives CDR1 SEHNR, CDR2 FQNEAQ (reference sequence). The length of the CDR3 is 14 residues. The V and J ends lost 5 bases and 0 bases respectively, with 10 bases between them.

This clone was seen just once. The junction shows a germline mismatch at one end, possibly a read error. The CDR3, as DNA: TGCGCCAGCACCTTGGGGACTAGCGGGAACGCAGAGACCCAGTACTTC. Translated, it gives CASTLGTSGNAETQYF. J is TRBJ2-5 and V is TRBV5-1; the match to TRBD2 covers 13 bases. Germline V gives CDR1 SGHRS, CDR2 YFSETQ. This CDR3 is built from 16 residues.

The V call is TRBV4-2, the J call TRBJ2-3; 9 bases are shared with TRBD2. Germline lookup yields CDR1 LGHNA and CDR2 YNFKEQ. The CDR3 has 15 amino acids. V shed 4 bases, J shed 2 bases, and the junction held 4 bases outside the gene matches. CDR3: CASSLASGTTDTQYF. The CDR3 nucleotides are TGTGCCAGCAGCCTGGCTAGCGGGACCACAGATACGCAGTATTTT.

J is TRBJ1-1 and V is TRBV5-5, with D unresolved. The length of the CDR3 is 14 residues. V gave up 0 bases and J gave up 10 bases, with 16 bases separating them. Germline CDR1 reads SGHKS; CDR2 reads YYEKEE (reference sequence). CDR3 in DNA: TGTGCCAGCAGCTTGGCCCCCGTAGCCGTTGGAGCTTTCTTT. Protein: CASSLAPVAVGAFF.

CDR3 coding DNA: TGTGCCAGCAGCTTGGGGGGACCCACAGATACGCAGTATTTT. This translates into CASSLGGPTDTQYF. The V call is TRBV5-5, the J call TRBJ2-3; D assignment may be TRBD1 or TRBD2 (5 bases each). V gave up 0 bases and J gave up 2 bases, with 7 bases separating them. The germline V gene has CDR1 SGHKS and CDR2 YYEKEE (reference sequence). CDR3 size: 14 residues.

J is TRBJ1-2 and V is TRBV3-1 (or the pseudogene TRBV3-2); 9 positions match TRBD1. The CDR3 runs 14 residues. The V gene end was trimmed by 4 bases and the J gene end by 7 bases; junction bases not matched to a gene: 7. CDR1 is LGHDT and CDR2 is YNNKEL in the germline V gene (reference sequence). The CDR3 loop is CASSRTTGGGGYTF. For the CDR3, the DNA is TGTGCCAGCAGCCGAACGACAGGGGGGGGTGGCTACACCTTC.

This chain joins TRBV7-3 and TRBJ2-1; D is possibly TRBD2 (5 bases). V was cut by 2 bases and J by 10 bases, with 9 bases left in between. The germline gives CDR1 SGHTA, CDR2 FQGTGA. CDR3 size: 12 residues. This chain's CDR3 is CASSLRSGEQFF. CDR3 DNA sequence: TGTGCCAGCAGCTTACGTTCGGGGGAGCAGTTCTTC.

V is TRBV6-6 and J is TRBJ1-1; D perhaps matches TRBD1 (5 bases). V dropped 5 bases and J dropped 6 bases, with 10 bases sitting between them. CDR1 and CDR2 from the germline V gene are MNHNY and SVGAGI (reference sequence). This CDR3 has 12 residues. The CDR3 bases are TGTGCCAGCAGTCGGGACCAACCTGAAGCTTTCTTT. Residues: CASSRDQPEAFF.

The genes are TRBV3-1 (or the pseudogene TRBV3-2) and TRBJ2-3; 12 nucleotides match TRBD2. CDR1 and CDR2 (germline): LGHDT, YNNKEL (reference sequence). This CDR3 has 18 residues. The junction had 13 bases not matched to a gene; V was cut back by 4 bases and J by 5 bases. This CDR3 reads CASSLMVASGRAGDTQYF. For the CDR3, the DNA is TGTGCCAGCAGCCTTATGGTGGCTAGCGGGAGGGCGGGAGATACGCAGTATTTT.

The CDR3: CASSWDGNSPLHF. The CDR3 bases are TGTGCCAGTAGTTGGGACGGGAATTCACCCCTCCACTTT. The rearrangement joins TRBV19 to TRBJ1-6; D perhaps matches TRBD1 (5 bases). CDR1 and CDR2 (germline): LNHDA, SQIVND (reference sequence). The CDR3 contains 13 residues. V was shortened by 5 bases and J by 7 bases, with 9 bases between the two germline ends.

The chain recombines TRBV7-3 with TRBJ2-3; 7 bases are a match to TRBD1. CDR1 and CDR2 (germline): SGHTA, FQGTGA. Germline trimming cut 4 bases from V and 4 bases from J; bases unmatched to any gene: 5. The CDR3 sequence is 14 residues long. CDR3 nucleotide sequence: TGTGCCAGCAGCTACAGACAGGGCCCAGATACGCAGTATTTT. Encoded protein: CASSYRQGPDTQYF.

This clone was seen only once. The rearrangement links TRBV10-3 to TRBJ1-5; the D gene is possibly TRBD1 (5 bases). CDR3 length equals 15 residues. The germline V and J ends were trimmed by 3 bases and 6 bases, with 15 bases remaining between them. The germline V gene has CDR1 ENHRY and CDR2 SYGVKD. CDR3 amino acids: CAISDPRGRGQPQHF. DNA for the CDR3: TGTGCCATCAGTGACCCCCGGGGGAGGGGTCAGCCCCAGCATTTT.

This rearrangement joins TRBV2 to TRBJ1-1; D is unclear. Germline V gene data show CDR1 as SNHLY and CDR2 as FYNNEI. Trimming cost V 4 bases and J 0 bases, with 6 bases left between them. The CDR3 loop spans 13 amino acids. The chain's CDR3 is CASSGTVNTEAFF. CDR3 in DNA: TGTGCCAGCAGTGGGACGGTGAACACTGAAGCTTTCTTT.

The V and J genes are TRBV6-5 and TRBJ2-3, with 7 bases lining up with TRBD1. CDR3 length: 13 residues. CDR1 and CDR2 from the germline V gene are MNHEY and SVGAGI. With 7 bases clipped from V and 0 bases from J, the junction kept 1 base outside the gene matches. CDR3 sequence: CASKDRSTDTQYF. The CDR3 region has the DNA TGTGCCAGCAAGGACAGGAGCACAGATACGCAGTATTTT.

This clone was picked up a small number of times. V gene TRBV6-6 combines with J gene TRBJ1-5; 8 bases align to TRBD1. The CDR3 totals 14 residues. V lost 7 bases and J lost 4; bases outside the gene matches: 6. The germline gives CDR1 MNHNY, CDR2 SVGAGI (reference sequence). The CDR3: CASIPRGRNQPQHF. The CDR3 DNA follows: TGTGCCAGCATTCCCAGGGGGCGGAATCAGCCCCAGCATTTT.

The V and J genes are TRBV6-1 and TRBJ1-4, with D uncertain. V shed 2 bases and J shed 5 bases, with 12 bases lying between them. CDR3 length: 15 residues. Germline CDR1 reads MNHNS; CDR2 reads SASEGT. The CDR3 nucleotides read TGTGCCAGCAGTGAATACGCGGCAGAGAATGAAAAACTGTTTTTT. Translated: CASSEYAAENEKLFF.

The chain joins TRBV19 to TRBJ1-2; D is uncertain. This CDR3 is built from 13 residues. V was clipped by 7 bases and J by 4 bases, with 13 bases between them. The V gene's germline CDR1 is LNHDA and CDR2 SQIVND (reference sequence). Here the CDR3 reads CASTRLGSYGYTF. Here the CDR3 DNA reads TGTGCCAGTACCAGGCTGGGAAGCTATGGCTACACCTTC.

The chain has TRBV30 and TRBJ1-1; possible D gene TRBD1, 5 bases. Germline V gene lookup returns CDR1 GTSNPN and CDR2 SVGIG (reference sequence). V was shortened by 0 bases and J by 3 bases, with 17 bases between the two germline ends. CDR3 length equals 16 residues. CDR3 region: CAWSVPRGSEDTEAFF. The CDR3 DNA follows: TGTGCCTGGAGTGTACCGCGGGGCAGCGAAGACACTGAAGCTTTCTTT.

This chain joins TRBV5-6 and TRBJ2-2, with D possibly matching TRBD1 (6 bases). V gave up 1 base and J gave up 2 bases, with 12 bases separating them. Germline CDR1 reads SGHDT; CDR2 reads YYEEEE. The CDR3 sequence is 16 residues long. The CDR3 sequence: CASSLLAGANTGELFF. In nucleotides, the CDR3 is TGTGCCAGCAGCTTGTTGGCAGGGGCTAACACCGGGGAGCTGTTTTTT.

The rearrangement uses TRBV21-1 and TRBJ2-5; TRBD2 is the table's D call and was not checked against the DNA. TRBV21-1 is tagged as a pseudogene. The CDR3 spans 16 residues. CDR3 sequence: CASSKELRVIWETQYF. The DNA for the CDR3 is TGTGCCAGCAGCAAGGAACTACGGGTAATATGGGAGACCCAGTACTTC.

The gene calls are TRBV7-2 and TRBJ2-6, with D perhaps matching TRBD2 (6 bases). The length of the CDR3 is 17 residues. The ends were cut back, 5 bases at V and 0 bases at J, with 14 bases in the middle. Germline V gives CDR1 SGHTA, CDR2 FQGNSA. The CDR3 loop is CASSRPGASSGANVLTF. The CDR3 coding sequence is TGTGCCAGCAGCCGCCCGGGAGCGTCCTCTGGGGCCAACGTCCTGACTTTC. Filled out from reference TRBV7-2 and TRBJ2-6, the complete variable domain reads GAGVSQSPSNKVTEKGKDVELRCDPISGHTALYWYRQSLGQGLEFLIYFQGNSAPDKSGLPSDRFSAERTGGSVSTLTIQRTQQEDSAVYLCASSRPGASSGANVLTFGAGSRLTVL.

This rearrangement joins TRBV6-5 to TRBJ1-2; D may be TRBD1 (5 bases). V lost 7 bases to trimming and J lost 3 bases, with 18 bases between them. CDR1 is MNHEY, CDR2 SVGAGI, per germline. This CDR3 is built from 15 residues. Here the CDR3 DNA reads TGTGCCAGCACCTCACGTCGGGGGAGAGACTATGGCTACACCTTC. Translated, it gives CASTSRRGRDYGYTF.